This T cell receptor beta chain was captured by sequencing in a study of regulatory T cells in long-lasting Graves disease. Overall study: Recently diagnosed Graves' patients had received antithyroid drugs for under 3 months.

With iRepertoire HTBI primers and Arm-PCR of CDR3 regions, TCR beta libraries were built. Using its own MiXCR run on the multiplex PCR reads, TCRdb lists one record per CDR3 protein. The repertoire has roughly 560,000 distinct CDR3 sequences, about 12% of them found once; the top ten carry roughly 9.3%. Documented time point: newly diagnosed GD, antithyroid drugs for less than 3 months. The authors made the TCR library using RNA they extracted from PBMCs. Germline V gene data show CDR1 as SEHNR and CDR2 as FQNEAQ (reference sequence). This CDR3 is 11 amino acids long. The ends were cut back, 9 bases at V and 7 bases at J, with 10 bases in the middle. A further study also used this sample, focusing on T cells in Graves' hyperthyroidism and ophthalmopathy. From that study: The study used the HTBI primer set for a first-round RT-PCR of the TCR CDR3. Clonotypes that were expanded in thyroid above 0.001 mostly appeared in blood too. Ophthalmopathy could be told apart from stable hyperthyroidism with a 13 V-J model.

This TCR was sampled from a woman in her thirties with Graves disease. V gene TRBV7-9 combines with J gene TRBJ2-1; D possibly matches TRBD1 or TRBD2 (5 bases each). This material consisted of peripheral blood mononuclear cells (PBMCs), taken at new diagnosis, from a patient treated with antithyroid drugs. The CDR3 reads CASGTKNEQFF. The CDR3 nucleotides read TGTGCCAGTGGGACGAAGAATGAGCAGTTCTTC.